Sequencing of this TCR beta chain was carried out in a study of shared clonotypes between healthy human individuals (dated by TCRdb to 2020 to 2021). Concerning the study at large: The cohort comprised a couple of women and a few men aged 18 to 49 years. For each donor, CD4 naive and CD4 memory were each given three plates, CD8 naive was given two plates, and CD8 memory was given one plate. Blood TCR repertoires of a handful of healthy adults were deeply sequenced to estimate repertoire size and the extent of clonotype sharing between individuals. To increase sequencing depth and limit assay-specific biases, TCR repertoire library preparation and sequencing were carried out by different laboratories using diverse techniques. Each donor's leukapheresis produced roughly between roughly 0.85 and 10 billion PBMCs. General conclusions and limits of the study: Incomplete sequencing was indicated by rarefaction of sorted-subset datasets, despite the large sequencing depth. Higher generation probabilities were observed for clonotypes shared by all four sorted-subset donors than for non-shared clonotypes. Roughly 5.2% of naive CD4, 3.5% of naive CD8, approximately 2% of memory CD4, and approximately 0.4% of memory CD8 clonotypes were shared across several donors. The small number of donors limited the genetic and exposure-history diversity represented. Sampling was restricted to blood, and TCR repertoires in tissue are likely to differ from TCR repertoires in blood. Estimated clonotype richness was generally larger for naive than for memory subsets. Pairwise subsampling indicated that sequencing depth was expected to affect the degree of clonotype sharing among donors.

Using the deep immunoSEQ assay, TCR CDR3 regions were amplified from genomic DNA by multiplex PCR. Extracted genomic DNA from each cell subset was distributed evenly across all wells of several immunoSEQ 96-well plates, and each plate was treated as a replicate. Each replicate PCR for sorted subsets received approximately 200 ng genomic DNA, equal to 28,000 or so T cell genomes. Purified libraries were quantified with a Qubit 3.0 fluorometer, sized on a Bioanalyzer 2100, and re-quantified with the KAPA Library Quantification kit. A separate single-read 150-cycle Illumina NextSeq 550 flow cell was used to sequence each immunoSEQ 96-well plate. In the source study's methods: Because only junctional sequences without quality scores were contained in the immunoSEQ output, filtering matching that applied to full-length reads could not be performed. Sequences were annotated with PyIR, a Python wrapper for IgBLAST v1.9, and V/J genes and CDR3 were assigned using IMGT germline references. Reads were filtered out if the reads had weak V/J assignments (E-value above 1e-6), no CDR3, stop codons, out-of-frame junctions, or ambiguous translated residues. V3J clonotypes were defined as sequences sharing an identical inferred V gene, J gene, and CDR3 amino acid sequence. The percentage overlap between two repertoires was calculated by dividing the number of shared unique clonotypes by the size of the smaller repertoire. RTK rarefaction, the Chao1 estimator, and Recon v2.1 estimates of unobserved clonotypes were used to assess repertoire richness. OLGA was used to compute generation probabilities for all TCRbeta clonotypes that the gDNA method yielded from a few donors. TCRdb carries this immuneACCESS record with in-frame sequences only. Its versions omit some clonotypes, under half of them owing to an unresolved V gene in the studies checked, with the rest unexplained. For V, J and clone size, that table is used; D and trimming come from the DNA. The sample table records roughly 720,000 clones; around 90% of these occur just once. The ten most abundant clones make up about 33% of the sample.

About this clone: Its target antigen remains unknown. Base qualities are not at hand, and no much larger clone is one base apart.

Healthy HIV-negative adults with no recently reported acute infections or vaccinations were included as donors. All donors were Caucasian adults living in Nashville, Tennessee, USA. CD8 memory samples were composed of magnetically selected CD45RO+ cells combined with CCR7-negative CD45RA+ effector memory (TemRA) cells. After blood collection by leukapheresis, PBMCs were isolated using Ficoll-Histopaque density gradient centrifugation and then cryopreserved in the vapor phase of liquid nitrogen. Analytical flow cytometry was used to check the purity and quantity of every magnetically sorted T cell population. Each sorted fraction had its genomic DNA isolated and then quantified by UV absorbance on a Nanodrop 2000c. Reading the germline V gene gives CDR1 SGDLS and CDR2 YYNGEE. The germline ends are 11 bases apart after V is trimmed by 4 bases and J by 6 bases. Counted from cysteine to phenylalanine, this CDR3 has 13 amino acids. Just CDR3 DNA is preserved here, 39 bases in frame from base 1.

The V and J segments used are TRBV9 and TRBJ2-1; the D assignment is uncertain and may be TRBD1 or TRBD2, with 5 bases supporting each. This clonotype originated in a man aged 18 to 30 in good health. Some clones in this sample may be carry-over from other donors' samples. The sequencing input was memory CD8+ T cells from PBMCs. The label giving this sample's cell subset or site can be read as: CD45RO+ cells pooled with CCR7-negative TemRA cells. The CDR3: CASSRGVINEQFF. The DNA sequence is TGTGCCAGCAGCAGGGGAGTAATCAATGAGCAGTTCTTC.